Below, one T cell receptor beta chain is given with its context. This clone was detected only a few times. Its antigen remains unidentified. Base quality data are lacking; no much larger clone is found one base away. Different DNA sequences within this sample yield the same CDR3. The collaborating institutions used their own protocols to collect whole blood in K2EDTA tubes. Collaborator samples were shipped for TCRbeta analysis as frozen whole blood, isolated PBMCs, or DNA extracted from either sample type. Trimming at the junction amounts to 7 bases on V and 1 base on J, and the germline ends lie 11 bases apart. The germline V gene gives CDR1 as MDHEN and CDR2 as SYDVKM. The CDR3 numbers 14 residues from cysteine through phenylalanine. The read is trimmed to its CDR3 DNA, 42 bases read in frame from base 1. These data originate in a study of blood T cell repertoires in COVID-19 (dated by TCRdb to 2019 to 2021). Concerning the study at large: The collaborator samples originated in the United States, Italy and Spain and spanned the acute and convalescent phases of COVID-19. Where available, HLA class I and class II types were obtained from metadata supplied by the sample provider rather than from assay-based typing. The repertoires were released in a freely available public database meant as a resource for research on the immune response to SARS-CoV-2. Subjects who had been exposed to COVID-19, were actively infected with it, or had recovered from it provided the deeply sampled blood TCRbeta repertoires that made up the dataset. The prospective study material was composed of cDNA or gDNA derived from T cells, B-cell-depleted T cells, or PBMCs. Samples came from the ongoing ImmuneRACE study (first 160 participants) plus 1,254 subjects from 6 global collaborators. A de-identified subject ID, COVID-19 status, age in years and sex were almost always included in the sample metadata.

General study outcomes and caveats: The amount of clinical and demographic metadata varied by source and participant and was provided uncurated.

The immunoSEQ Assay, a bias-controlled multiplex PCR, was used to amplify TCRbeta CDR3 regions from genomic DNA. Turning to the authors' computational methods: The number of nucleated cells in each sample was estimated from the amplification of reference gene primers within the assay. To quantify the absolute abundance of each unique TCRbeta CDR3 rearrangement, sequence reads were collapsed and filtered. For each sample, productive Simpson clonality was calculated as the square root of Simpson's diversity index over productive rearrangements. TCRdb mirrors the immuneACCESS table, restricted to in-frame sequences. Some clones are absent from its copies; in checked studies, under half trace to an unresolved V gene, and the reason for the others is unknown. The DNA gave D and trimming, while V, J and clone size come from that table. The sample table contains under 300,000 clones; only one count was recorded for 70% to 85% of them. Of the sample, over 3% falls within the top ten clones.

The sequence derives from a woman aged 40 to 55 with active or convalescent COVID-19. Specimen: peripheral blood. The chain is assembled from TRBV28 and TRBJ1-5, with a weak D call of TRBD1 (6 bases match). For the CDR3, the sequence is CASTLGGSNQPQHF. The nucleotide sequence reads TGTGCCAGCACCCTAGGGGGAAGCAATCAGCCCCAGCATTTT.